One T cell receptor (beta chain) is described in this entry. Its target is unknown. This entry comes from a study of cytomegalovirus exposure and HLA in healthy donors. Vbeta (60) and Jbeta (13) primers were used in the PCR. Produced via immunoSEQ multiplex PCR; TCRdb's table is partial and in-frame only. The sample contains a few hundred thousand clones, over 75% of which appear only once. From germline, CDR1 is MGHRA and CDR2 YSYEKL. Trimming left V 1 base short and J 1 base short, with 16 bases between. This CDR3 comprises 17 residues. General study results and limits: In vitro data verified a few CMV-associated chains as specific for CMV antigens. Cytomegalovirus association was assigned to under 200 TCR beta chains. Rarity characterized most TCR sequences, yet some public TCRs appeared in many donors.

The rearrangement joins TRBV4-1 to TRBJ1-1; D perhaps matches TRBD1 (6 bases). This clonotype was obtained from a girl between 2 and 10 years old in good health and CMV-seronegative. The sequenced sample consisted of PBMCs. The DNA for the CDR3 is TGCGCCAGCAGCCAAGCGGCGGGCGGGGGGCCGAACACTGAAGCTTTCTTT. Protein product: CASSQAAGGGPNTEAFF.